The T cell receptor (beta chain) described here comes from a study of T-cell reconstitution after alpha-beta-depleted transplantation in children. Preparing the TCRbeta library involved the use of unique molecular identifiers. A single record per CDR3 protein comes from TCRdb applying MiXCR to the PCR reads. This sample has approximately 1,000,000 distinct CDR3 sequences, with around 30% found just once. The CDR3 consists of 16 residues. Trimming took off 2 bases at V and 5 bases at J, with 14 bases between the two ends. Germline values: CDR1 SGDLS, CDR2 YYNGEE. This clonotype was found a few times. The chain uses TRBV9 and TRBJ1-6; D is possibly TRBD1 (6 bases). The sample was PBMCs, mostly from graft donor cells, taken 360 days after TCRalphabeta/CD19-depleted stem cell transplant. The source is a boy under two years old who had a stem cell transplant for SCID, so the T cells may come from the graft donor. The CDR3 sequence is CASSVLPAGDNSPLHF. The DNA of the CDR3 is TGTGCCAGCAGCGTTTTGCCGGCAGGGGATAATTCACCCCTCCACTTT.